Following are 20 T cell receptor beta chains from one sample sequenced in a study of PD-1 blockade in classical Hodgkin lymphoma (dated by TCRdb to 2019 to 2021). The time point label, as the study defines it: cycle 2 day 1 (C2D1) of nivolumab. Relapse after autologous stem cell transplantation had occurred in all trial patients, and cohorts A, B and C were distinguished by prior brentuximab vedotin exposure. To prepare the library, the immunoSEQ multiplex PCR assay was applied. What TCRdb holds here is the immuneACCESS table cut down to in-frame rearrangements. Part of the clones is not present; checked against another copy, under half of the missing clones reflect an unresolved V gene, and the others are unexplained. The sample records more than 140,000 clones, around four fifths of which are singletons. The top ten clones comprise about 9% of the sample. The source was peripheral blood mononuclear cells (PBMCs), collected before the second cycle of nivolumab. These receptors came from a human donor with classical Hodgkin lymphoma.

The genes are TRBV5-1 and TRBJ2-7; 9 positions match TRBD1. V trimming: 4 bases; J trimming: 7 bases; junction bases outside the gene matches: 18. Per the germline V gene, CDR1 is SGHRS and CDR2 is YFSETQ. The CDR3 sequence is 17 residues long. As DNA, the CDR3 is TGCGCCAGCAGCCAGATTATCCCGGGACAGGGTTCAGGAGAGCAGTACTTC. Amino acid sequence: CASSQIIPGQGSGEQYF. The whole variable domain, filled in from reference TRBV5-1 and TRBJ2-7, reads KAGVTQTPRYLIKTRGQQVTLSCSPISGHRSVSWYQQTPGQGLQFLFEYFSETQRNKGNFPGRFSGRQFSNSRSEMNVSTLELGDSALYLCASSQIIPGQGSGEQYFGPGTRLTVT.

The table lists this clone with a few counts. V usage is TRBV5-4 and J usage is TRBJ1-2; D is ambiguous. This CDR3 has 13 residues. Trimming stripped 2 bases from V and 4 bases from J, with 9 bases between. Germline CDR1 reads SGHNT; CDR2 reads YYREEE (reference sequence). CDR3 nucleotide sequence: TGTGCCAGCAGCTTTGACGGGCCCTATGGCTACACCTTC. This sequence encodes CASSFDGPYGYTF.

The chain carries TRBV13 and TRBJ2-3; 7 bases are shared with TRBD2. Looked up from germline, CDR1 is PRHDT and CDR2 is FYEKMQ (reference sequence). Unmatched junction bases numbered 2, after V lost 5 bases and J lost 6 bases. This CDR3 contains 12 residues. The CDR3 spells CASSLGGDTQYF. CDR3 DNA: TGTGCCAGCAGCCTCGGGGGGGATACGCAGTATTTT.

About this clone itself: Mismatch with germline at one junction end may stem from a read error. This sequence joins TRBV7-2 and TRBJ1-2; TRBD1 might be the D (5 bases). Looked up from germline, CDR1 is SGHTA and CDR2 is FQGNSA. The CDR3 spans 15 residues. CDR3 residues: CASSVARDHNYGYTF. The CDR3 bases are TGTGCCAGCAGCGTAGCCCGGGACCACAACTATGGCTACACCTTC.

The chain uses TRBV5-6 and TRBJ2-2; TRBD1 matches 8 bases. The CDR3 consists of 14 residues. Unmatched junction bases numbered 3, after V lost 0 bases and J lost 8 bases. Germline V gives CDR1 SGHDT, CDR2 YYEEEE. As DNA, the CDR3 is TGTGCCAGCAGCTTGGACAGGGGGTCTGGGGAGCTGTTTTTT. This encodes CASSLDRGSGELFF.

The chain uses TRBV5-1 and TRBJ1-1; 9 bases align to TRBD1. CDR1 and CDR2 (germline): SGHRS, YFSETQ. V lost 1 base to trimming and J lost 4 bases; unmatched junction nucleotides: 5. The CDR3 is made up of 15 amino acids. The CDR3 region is CASSLMSQGATEAFF. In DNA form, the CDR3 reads TGCGCCAGCAGCTTGATGTCACAGGGGGCCACTGAAGCTTTCTTT.

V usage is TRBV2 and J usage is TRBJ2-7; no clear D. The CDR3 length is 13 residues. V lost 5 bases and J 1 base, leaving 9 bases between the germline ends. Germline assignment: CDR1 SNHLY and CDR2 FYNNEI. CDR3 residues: CASSLTSSYEQYF. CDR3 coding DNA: TGTGCCAGCAGTCTAACGTCGTCCTACGAGCAGTACTTC.

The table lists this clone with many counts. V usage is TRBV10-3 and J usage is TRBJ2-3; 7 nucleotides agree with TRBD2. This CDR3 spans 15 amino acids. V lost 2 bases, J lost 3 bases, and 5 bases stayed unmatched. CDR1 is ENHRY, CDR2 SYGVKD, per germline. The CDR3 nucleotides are TGTGCCATCAGTGAGAATGACGGGAGGACAGATACGCAGTATTTT. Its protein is CAISENDGRTDTQYF.

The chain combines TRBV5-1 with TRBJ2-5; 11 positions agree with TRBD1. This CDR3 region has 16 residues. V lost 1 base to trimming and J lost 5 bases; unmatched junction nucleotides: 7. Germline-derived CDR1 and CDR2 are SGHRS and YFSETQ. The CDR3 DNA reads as TGCGCCAGCAGCTTGACTGGGACAGGGGGGCAGGAGACCCAGTACTTC. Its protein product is CASSLTGTGGQETQYF. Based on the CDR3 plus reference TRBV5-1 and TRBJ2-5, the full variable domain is KAGVTQTPRYLIKTRGQQVTLSCSPISGHRSVSWYQQTPGQGLQFLFEYFSETQRNKGNFPGRFSGRQFSNSRSEMNVSTLELGDSALYLCASSLTGTGGQETQYFGPGTRLLVL.

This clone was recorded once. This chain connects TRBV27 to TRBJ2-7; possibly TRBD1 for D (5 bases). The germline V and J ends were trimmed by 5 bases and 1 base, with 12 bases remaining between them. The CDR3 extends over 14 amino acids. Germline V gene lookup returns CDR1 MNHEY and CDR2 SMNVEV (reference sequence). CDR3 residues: CASSPSYRSYEQYF. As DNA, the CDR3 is TGTGCCAGCAGTCCAAGTTACAGGTCCTACGAGCAGTACTTC.

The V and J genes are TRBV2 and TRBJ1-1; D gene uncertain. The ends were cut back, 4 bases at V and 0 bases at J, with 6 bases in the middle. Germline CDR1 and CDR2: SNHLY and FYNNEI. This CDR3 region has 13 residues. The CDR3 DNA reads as TGTGCCAGCAGTGCGAGTTTGAACACTGAAGCTTTCTTT. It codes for CASSASLNTEAFF.

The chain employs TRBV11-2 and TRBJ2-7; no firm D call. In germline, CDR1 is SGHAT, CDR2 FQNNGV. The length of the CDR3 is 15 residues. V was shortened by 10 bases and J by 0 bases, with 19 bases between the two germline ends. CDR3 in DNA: TGTGCCACACACCCTCGGCTCTCGAGCTCCTACGAGCAGTACTTC. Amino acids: CATHPRLSSSYEQYF.

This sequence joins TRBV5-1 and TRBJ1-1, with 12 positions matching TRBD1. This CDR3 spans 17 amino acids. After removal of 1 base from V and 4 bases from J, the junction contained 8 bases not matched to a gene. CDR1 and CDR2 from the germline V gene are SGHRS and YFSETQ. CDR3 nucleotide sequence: TGCGCCAGCAGCTTGTCCGGGACAGGGGGCCAAGGCACTGAAGCTTTCTTT. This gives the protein CASSLSGTGGQGTEAFF.

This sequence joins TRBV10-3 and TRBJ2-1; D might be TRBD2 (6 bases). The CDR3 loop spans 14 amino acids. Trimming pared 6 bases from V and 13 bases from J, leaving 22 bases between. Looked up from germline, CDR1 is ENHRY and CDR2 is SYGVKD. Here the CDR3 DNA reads TGTGCCATCAGCGCCGGGACTGAGGCTAATTCTCAGTTCTTC. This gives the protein CAISAGTEANSQFF.

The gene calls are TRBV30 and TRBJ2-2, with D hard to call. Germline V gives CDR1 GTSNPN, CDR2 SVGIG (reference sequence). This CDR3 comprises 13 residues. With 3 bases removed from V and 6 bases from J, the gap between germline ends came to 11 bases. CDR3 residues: CAWSSLKAGELFF. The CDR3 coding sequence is TGTGCCTGGAGCTCTCTCAAGGCCGGGGAGCTGTTTTTT.

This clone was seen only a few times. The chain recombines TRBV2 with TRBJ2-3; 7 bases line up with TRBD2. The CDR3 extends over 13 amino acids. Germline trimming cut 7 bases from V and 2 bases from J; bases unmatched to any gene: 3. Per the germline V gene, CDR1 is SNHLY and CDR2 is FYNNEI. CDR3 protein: CASTGDYTDTQYF. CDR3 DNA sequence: TGTGCCAGCACTGGGGACTACACAGATACGCAGTATTTT.

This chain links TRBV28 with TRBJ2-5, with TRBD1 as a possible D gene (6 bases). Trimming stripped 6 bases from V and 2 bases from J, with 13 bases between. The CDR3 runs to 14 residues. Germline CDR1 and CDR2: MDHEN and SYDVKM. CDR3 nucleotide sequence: TGTGCCAGCAGAGCTGGGGGCCCGCAAGAGACCCAGTACTTC. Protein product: CASRAGGPQETQYF.

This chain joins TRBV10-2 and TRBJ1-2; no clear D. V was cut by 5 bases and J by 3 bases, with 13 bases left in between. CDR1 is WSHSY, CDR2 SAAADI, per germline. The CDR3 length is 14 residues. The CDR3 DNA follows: TGCGCCAGCAGTCCTCCGCCCGAGGACTATGGCTACACCTTC. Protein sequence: CASSPPPEDYGYTF.

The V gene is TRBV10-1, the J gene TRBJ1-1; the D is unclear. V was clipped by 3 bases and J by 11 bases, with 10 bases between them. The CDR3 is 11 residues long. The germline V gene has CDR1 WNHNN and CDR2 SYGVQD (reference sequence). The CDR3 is CASSDWGTAFF. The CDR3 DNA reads TGCGCCAGCAGTGATTGGGGTACGGCTTTCTTT.

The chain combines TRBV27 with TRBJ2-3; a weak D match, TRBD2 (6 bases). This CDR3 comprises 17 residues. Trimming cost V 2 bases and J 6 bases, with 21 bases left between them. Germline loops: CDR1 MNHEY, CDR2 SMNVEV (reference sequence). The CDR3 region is CASSLNPAGLEKDTQYF. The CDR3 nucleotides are TGTGCCAGCAGTTTAAACCCAGCGGGCCTAGAGAAGGATACGCAGTATTTT.